These 2 T cell receptor beta chains were sequenced from one sample in a study of liver allograft versus peripheral blood T cells. Study as a whole: Comparative analysis was performed on T cell receptor repertoires from transplanted livers and from recipients' peripheral blood.

One entry per CDR3 protein, called by TCRdb with MiXCR from the reads. This sample has some 14,000 distinct CDR3 sequences, with 20% to 25% found just once. These receptors all come from a human patient who had a liver transplant. Some T cells may have originated in the graft donor.

By frequency in the sample, this clonotype is medium-sized (0.01 to 0.1%). This chain links TRBV18 with TRBJ1-1; 12 nucleotides align to TRBD1. The CDR3 length is 17 residues. V was pared by 3 bases and J by 11 bases, with 16 bases of the junction left unmatched. The germline V gene encodes CDR1 KGHSH and CDR2 LQKENI. CDR3 amino acids: CASSPSGQGARVGGAFF. CDR3 sequence (DNA): TGTGCCAGCTCACCCTCGGGACAGGGGGCCAGAGTAGGGGGTGCTTTCTTT.

This clonotype was detected a few times. The chain carries TRBV12-3 or TRBV12-4 and TRBJ1-1; D unresolved. The CDR3 extends over 12 amino acids. With 3 bases removed from V and 5 bases from J, the gap between germline ends came to 7 bases. The CDR3 nucleotides read TGTGCCAGCAGTTTTGTGGTGACTGAAGCTTTCTTT. It is translated as CASSFVVTEAFF.